These 2 T cell receptor beta chains share one sample of origin, sequenced in a study of cytomegalovirus exposure and HLA in healthy donors. PCR involved 60 Vbeta and 13 Jbeta primers. Produced via immunoSEQ multiplex PCR; TCRdb's table is partial and in-frame only. This table lists about 170,000 clones. Sequencing input: PBMCs. These receptors were obtained from an older woman in good health and CMV-seronegative.

V is TRBV5-6 and J is TRBJ2-5; 8 nucleotides line up with TRBD2. The end of the DNA fits TRBJ2-7 better, so the J call may be wrong. Looked up from germline, CDR1 is SGHDT and CDR2 is YYEEEE. There are 15 residues in the CDR3. The CDR3 sequence is CASSRSSGAHYEQYF. DNA for the CDR3: TGTGCCAGCAGCAGAAGTAGCGGGGCGCACTACGAGCAGTACTTC.

This sequence joins TRBV5-6 and TRBJ1-1; 8 bases fit TRBD1. Germline V gene sequence: CDR1 SGHDT, CDR2 YYEEEE. The CDR3 covers 17 residues. J lost 2 bases, V lost 3 bases, and 12 bases had no gene match. CDR3 bases: TGTGCCAGCAGCTCCGAGACAGGGGCCAAGAAAAACACTGAAGCTTTCTTT. Amino acids: CASSSETGAKKNTEAFF.